This T cell receptor beta chain was sequenced during a study of blood T cell repertoires in COVID-19 (dated by TCRdb to the early 2020s). Background for the entire study: The collaborator samples originated in the United States, Italy and Spain and spanned the acute and convalescent phases of COVID-19. The prospective study material was composed of cDNA or gDNA derived from T cells, B-cell-depleted T cells, or PBMCs. Deeply sampled blood TCRbeta repertoires from subjects exposed to, actively infected with, or recovered from COVID-19 were included in the dataset. A freely available public database, intended as a resource for researchers studying the immune response to SARS-CoV-2, is where the repertoires were released. Samples were obtained from the ongoing ImmuneRACE study (first 160 participants) and from about 1,300 subjects provided by 6 global collaborators. A de-identified subject ID, COVID-19 status, age in years and sex were almost always included in the sample metadata. Where available, HLA class I and class II types were obtained from metadata supplied by the sample provider rather than from assay-based typing.

Participants in the prospective study were enrolled through a virtual design, were aged roughly 18 to 90 years, and lived in roughly 24 United States geographic areas. Cohort assignment in the prospective study relied on participant-reported clinical history from a screening survey and a study questionnaire. Recovered participants in ImmuneRACE Cohort 3 were defined by two consecutive negative NP/OP PCR tests, clearance by a healthcare professional, or resolution of symptoms. In the prospective study, mobile phlebotomists collected whole blood, serum and a nasopharyngeal or oropharyngeal swab from each participant. Prospective study participants could optionally give additional blood draws and questionnaires over a roughly 2-month period. Blood samples from the prospective study were shipped frozen or at room temperature prior to DNA extraction. Notes on this clone: The target of this receptor is not known. There are no base qualities to consult, and no much larger clone falls within one base.

TCRbeta CDR3 regions were amplified from genomic DNA using the immunoSEQ Assay, a bias-controlled multiplex PCR. The paper's data handling went like this. Nucleated cell counts per sample were estimated from amplification of reference gene primers within the assay. To quantify the absolute abundance of each unique TCRbeta CDR3 rearrangement, sequence reads were collapsed and filtered. For each sample, productive Simpson clonality was calculated as the square root of Simpson's diversity index across productive rearrangements. As stored in TCRdb, this immuneACCESS dataset retains in-frame rearrangements with V and J assigned. A fraction of the clones does not appear; measured against another copy, unresolved V genes explain less than half of the discrepancy, and the remainder lacks a known reason. Clone size and V and J calls were adopted from that table, with D and trimming inferred from the DNA. The sample includes some 180,000 clones, with roughly 85% observed a single time. The ten top clones hold 5% to 7.5% of the sample.

Summary of the overall study and its limitations: Clinical and demographic metadata were provided uncurated, with the amount varying by source and participant.

Reading from cysteine to phenylalanine, the CDR3 counts 15 amino acids. The read is trimmed to its CDR3 DNA, 45 bases read in frame from base 1. From the germline V gene, CDR1 is MDHEN and CDR2 is SYDVKM. Relative to germline, V is 3 bases shorter and J is 9 bases shorter, with 19 bases between their ends. The chain employs TRBV28 and TRBJ2-3; D gene: possibly TRBD2, on 5 matching bases. Sequenced sample: PBMCs or T cells enriched from blood (not recorded which). The receptor was derived from a man aged 40-55 years who had recovered from COVID-19. This receptor carries the CDR3 CASSFPSRVGVTQYF. DNA sequence: TGTGCCAGCAGTTTCCCTAGTAGGGTCGGGGTCACGCAGTATTTT. With the rest looked up from the reference TRBV28 and TRBJ2-3 genes rather than sequenced, the full variable domain is DVKVTQSSRYLVKRTGEKVFLECVQDMDHENMFWYRQDPGLGLRLIYFSYDVKMKEKGDIPEGYSVSREKKERFSLILESASTNQTSMYLCASSFPSRVGVTQYFGPGTRLTVL.